The rows below give T cell receptor beta chains drawn from one sample of a study of blood T cell repertoires in COVID-19. The assay was immunoSEQ multiplex PCR, and TCRdb's table has in-frame clones only and misses some. In the table there are 90,000 to 150,000 clones, 70% to 80% of which are singletons. Sequencing input: peripheral blood. The receptors come from a woman of 80 years or more with acute or convalescent COVID-19. Each CDR3 is given with its conserved first and last residue. Each record gives: clone size, J gene, D gene, V gene, CDR3 protein, CDR3 DNA. D genes are given only for firm matches. Size values are once, few and many counts, or a class for expanded clones, and some rows have none.

size: -
J: TRBJ1-4
D: -
V: TRBV11-2
CDR3: CASTKGATNEKLFF
DNA: TGTGCCAGCACCAAGGGGGCAACTAATGAAAAACTGTTTTTT

size: -
J: TRBJ1-2
D: TRBD1
V: TRBV18
CDR3: CASSPRVTGDGYTF
DNA: TGTGCCAGCTCACCGCGAGTCACAGGGGATGGCTACACCTTC

size: once
J: TRBJ1-5
D: TRBD1
V: TRBV18
CDR3: CASSPGTGNQPQHF
DNA: TGTGCCAGCTCACCGGGGACAGGGAATCAGCCCCAGCATTTT

size: few
J: TRBJ2-3
D: TRBD2
V: TRBV7-6
CDR3: CASSFGGEDTQYF
DNA: TGTGCCAGCAGCTTCGGGGGGGAAGATACGCAGTATTTT

size: -
J: TRBJ1-1
D: -
V: TRBV28
CDR3: CASNGGRTEAFF
DNA: TGTGCCAGCAACGGGGGAAGAACTGAAGCTTTCTTT

size: once
J: TRBJ1-1
D: TRBD1
V: TRBV28
CDR3: CASSLGTGGVPEAFF
DNA: TGTGCCAGCAGTCTCGGGACAGGTGGGGTGCCTGAAGCTTTCTTT

size: -
J: TRBJ2-2
D: TRBD2
V: TRBV7-2
CDR3: CASSWRLAGHTGELFF
DNA: TGTGCCAGCAGCTGGCGACTAGCGGGGCACACCGGGGAGCTGTTTTTT

size: -
J: TRBJ1-1
D: -
V: TRBV4-3
CDR3: CASSQDWGQGAGTFF
DNA: -

size: -
J: TRBJ2-3
D: TRBD2
V: TRBV30
CDR3: CACSSGSTDTQYF
DNA: TGTGCCTGCTCTAGCGGCAGCACAGATACGCAGTATTTT

size: -
J: TRBJ1-2
D: TRBD1
V: TRBV19
CDR3: CASSILTGTGEWYGYTF
DNA: TGTGCCAGTAGTATCCTGACCGGGACAGGGGAATGGTATGGCTACACCTTC

size: few
J: TRBJ1-5
D: -
V: TRBV18
CDR3: CASSPGGNQPQHF
DNA: TGTGCCAGCTCACCGGGAGGGAATCAGCCCCAGCATTTT

size: -
J: TRBJ2-1
D: TRBD2
V: TRBV2
CDR3: CASRELAGLNYNEQFF
DNA: TGTGCCAGCAGAGAACTAGCGGGACTAAACTACAATGAGCAGTTCTTC

size: -
J: TRBJ2-1
D: -
V: TRBV7-9
CDR3: CASSLGASYNEQFF
DNA: TGTGCCAGCAGCTTAGGGGCGTCCTACAATGAGCAGTTCTTC

size: -
J: TRBJ1-2
D: -
V: TRBV14
CDR3: CASSPPGFNYGYTF
DNA: TGTGCCAGCAGTCCCCCGGGGTTCAACTATGGCTACACCTTC

size: -
J: TRBJ2-7
D: TRBD2
V: TRBV28
CDR3: CASSSGGSSSYEQYF
DNA: TGTGCCAGCAGTTCCGGCGGGAGCTCCTCCTACGAGCAGTACTTC

size: -
J: TRBJ1-5
D: -
V: TRBV7-2
CDR3: CASSLEGDQPQHF
DNA: TGTGCCAGCAGCTTAGAAGGGGATCAGCCCCAGCATTTT

size: -
J: TRBJ2-7
D: TRBD1
V: TRBV7-2
CDR3: CASSNDRAGAYEQYF
DNA: TGTGCCAGCAGCAATGACAGGGCTGGGGCCTACGAGCAGTACTTC

size: -
J: TRBJ2-1
D: -
V: TRBV28
CDR3: CASSLAGAYNEQFF
DNA: TGTGCCAGCAGTTTAGCCGGGGCCTACAATGAGCAGTTCTTC

size: -
J: TRBJ2-3
D: TRBD2
V: TRBV7-2
CDR3: CASSPYEREKYF
DNA: TGTGCCAGCAGCCCGTATGAGCGGGAGAAGTATTTT

size: once
J: TRBJ2-1
D: -
V: TRBV4-3
CDR3: CASSQDRAGEQFF
DNA: TGCGCCAGCAGCCAAGATCGGGCGGGGGAGCAGTTCTTC

size: -
J: TRBJ1-1
D: -
V: TRBV29-1
CDR3: CSVERENTEAFF
DNA: TGCAGCGTTGAACGGGAGAACACTGAAGCTTTCTTT

size: -
J: TRBJ2-7
D: -
V: TRBV12-3/TRBV12-4
CDR3: CASSRDISDEQYF
DNA: TGTGCCAGCAGTCGGGACATTTCGGACGAGCAGTACTTC

size: -
J: TRBJ1-5
D: -
V: TRBV25-1
CDR3: CASSAQHSNQPQHF
DNA: TGTGCCAGCAGTGCTCAACACAGCAATCAGCCCCAGCATTTT

size: -
J: TRBJ1-4
D: -
V: TRBV7-2
CDR3: CASSFVEGGGEKLFF
DNA: TGTGCCAGCAGCTTCGTGGAGGGGGGGGGTGAAAAACTGTTTTTT

size: -
J: TRBJ2-2
D: TRBD2
V: TRBV5-1
CDR3: CASSLGTSGTGELFF
DNA: TGCGCCAGCAGCTTGGGGACTAGCGGGACCGGGGAGCTGTTTTTT

size: -
J: TRBJ1-5
D: -
V: TRBV15
CDR3: CATSRMAGAQHF
DNA: TGTGCCACCAGCAGAATGGCAGGGGCCCAGCATTTT

size: -
J: TRBJ1-1
D: -
V: TRBV5-4
CDR3: CASSLDRTNTEAFF
DNA: TGTGCCAGCAGCTTGGACAGGACGAACACTGAAGCTTTCTTT

size: -
J: TRBJ2-5
D: TRBD2
V: TRBV27
CDR3: CASSSFALTSGGDQTQYF
DNA: TGTGCCAGCAGTTCATTTGCCTTGACTAGCGGGGGCGACCAGACCCAGTACTTC

size: -
J: TRBJ2-1
D: TRBD2
V: TRBV7-3
CDR3: CASSPGLAGVGNEQFF
DNA: TGTGCCAGCAGCCCCGGACTAGCGGGAGTAGGAAATGAGCAGTTCTTC

size: -
J: TRBJ2-1
D: TRBD2
V: TRBV9
CDR3: CASSTLGLAVNNEQFF
DNA: TGTGCCAGCAGCACCCTGGGACTAGCGGTTAACAATGAGCAGTTCTTC

size: once
J: TRBJ1-1
D: TRBD1
V: TRBV2
CDR3: CASSLDREGTEAFF
DNA: TGTGCCAGCAGTTTGGACAGGGAGGGCACTGAAGCTTTCTTT

size: -
J: TRBJ2-2
D: TRBD1
V: TRBV4-1
CDR3: CASSQESTGGLRELFF
DNA: TGCGCCAGCAGCCAAGAGAGTACAGGGGGCTTGCGGGAGCTGTTTTTT

size: -
J: TRBJ2-3
D: TRBD2
V: TRBV4-2
CDR3: CASSLGLAADTQYF
DNA: TGTGCCAGCAGCCTGGGACTAGCGGCAGATACGCAGTATTTT

size: -
J: TRBJ1-6
D: -
V: TRBV7-9
CDR3: CASSAYIYNSPLHF
DNA: TGTGCCAGCAGCGCATACATCTATAATTCACCCCTCCACTTT

size: -
J: TRBJ2-1
D: TRBD2
V: TRBV7-6
CDR3: CASSLTLQRGPNEQFF
DNA: TGTGCCAGCAGCTTAACCCTGCAGCGGGGGCCCAATGAGCAGTTCTTC

size: -
J: TRBJ1-5
D: -
V: TRBV30
CDR3: CAWSAGDQPQHF
DNA: TGTGCCTGGAGTGCAGGGGATCAGCCCCAGCATTTT

size: -
J: TRBJ2-7
D: TRBD1
V: TRBV29-1
CDR3: CSVGTGGVYEQYF
DNA: TGCAGCGTTGGGACAGGGGGGGTCTACGAGCAGTACTTC

size: few
J: TRBJ1-5
D: -
V: TRBV28
CDR3: CASRILRGNQPQHF
DNA: TGTGCCAGCAGGATCTTGAGGGGGAATCAGCCCCAGCATTTT

size: -
J: TRBJ1-1
D: -
V: TRBV30
CDR3: CAWSVSRSTEAFF
DNA: TGTGCCTGGAGTGTATCCAGGTCCACTGAAGCTTTCTTT

size: -
J: TRBJ1-2
D: -
V: TRBV11-1
CDR3: CASSLNRDYGYTF
DNA: TGTGCCAGCAGCTTAAACAGGGACTATGGCTACACCTTC

size: -
J: TRBJ2-1
D: -
V: TRBV11-3
CDR3: CASSLSRSNEQFF
DNA: TGTGCCAGCAGCTTAAGCCGGTCCAATGAGCAGTTCTTC

size: -
J: TRBJ1-6
D: -
V: TRBV19
CDR3: CASSRGQPPLHF
DNA: TGTGCCAGCTCCCGAGGTCAACCACCCCTCCACTTT

size: -
J: TRBJ1-1
D: TRBD1
V: TRBV7-3
CDR3: CASSPLTGMNTEAFF
DNA: TGTGCCAGCAGCCCCCTGACAGGGATGAACACTGAAGCTTTCTTT

size: -
J: TRBJ1-6
D: -
V: TRBV20-1
CDR3: CSASPQGADSPLHF
DNA: TGCAGTGCTAGTCCCCAGGGCGCTGATTCACCCCTCCACTTT

size: -
J: TRBJ1-1
D: -
V: TRBV6-5
CDR3: CASSYGGLNTEAFF
DNA: TGTGCCAGCAGTTACGGGGGCCTGAACACTGAAGCTTTCTTT

size: -
J: TRBJ2-1
D: TRBD2
V: TRBV6-2/TRBV6-3
CDR3: CASSDTGLAGGSYNEQFF
DNA: TGTGCCAGCAGTGACACGGGACTAGCGGGAGGGTCCTACAATGAGCAGTTCTTC

size: -
J: TRBJ1-1
D: -
V: TRBV3-1/TRBV3-2
CDR3: CASSRGGGSTEAFF
DNA: TGTGCCAGCAGCAGGGGTGGAGGGTCGACTGAAGCTTTCTTT

size: -
J: TRBJ1-5
D: -
V: TRBV6-6
CDR3: CASSPNSNQPQHF
DNA: TGTGCCAGCAGTCCCAATAGCAATCAGCCCCAGCATTTT

size: -
J: TRBJ2-3
D: -
V: TRBV30
CDR3: CAWQGVAAGSTQYF
DNA: TGTGCCTGGCAAGGGGTAGCGGCCGGCTCTACGCAGTATTTT

size: -
J: TRBJ2-1
D: TRBD2
V: TRBV9
CDR3: CASSVELAGPQFF
DNA: TGTGCCAGCAGCGTAGAGCTAGCGGGGCCCCAGTTCTTC

size: -
J: TRBJ1-1
D: TRBD1
V: TRBV28
CDR3: CASSSPGTANTEAFF
DNA: TGTGCCAGCAGTTCCCCCGGGACAGCGAACACTGAAGCTTTCTTT

size: -
J: TRBJ1-1
D: TRBD1
V: TRBV6-5
CDR3: CATRQGRSNTEAFF
DNA: TGTGCCACTAGACAGGGAAGATCGAACACTGAAGCTTTCTTT

size: -
J: TRBJ2-7
D: -
V: TRBV5-1
CDR3: CASSRPGWDEQYF
DNA: TGCGCCAGCAGCCGACCCGGGTGGGACGAGCAGTACTTC

size: few
J: TRBJ1-5
D: -
V: TRBV19
CDR3: CASRGTDSNQPQHF
DNA: TGTGCCAGTAGGGGCACAGATTCCAATCAGCCCCAGCATTTT

size: -
J: TRBJ1-4
D: -
V: TRBV21-1
CDR3: CASSPRTAFGTNEKLFF
DNA: TGTGCCAGCAGCCCCAGGACAGCCTTTGGAACTAATGAAAAACTGTTTTTT

size: -
J: TRBJ1-1
D: -
V: TRBV7-2
CDR3: CASSPRFGLVEAFF
DNA: TGTGCCAGCAGCCCCCGGTTTGGACTGGTCGAAGCTTTCTTT

size: once
J: TRBJ2-7
D: TRBD2
V: TRBV5-4
CDR3: CASSPGLAEVYEQYF
DNA: TGTGCCAGCAGCCCGGGACTAGCGGAGGTCTACGAGCAGTACTTC

size: -
J: TRBJ1-1
D: -
V: TRBV27
CDR3: CASSLWAGHEAFF
DNA: TGTGCCAGCAGTTTATGGGCAGGGCATGAAGCTTTCTTT

size: -
J: TRBJ1-1
D: TRBD1
V: TRBV20-1
CDR3: CSASKGAMNTEAFF
DNA: TGCAGTGCTAGTAAGGGGGCAATGAACACTGAAGCTTTCTTT